The present T cell receptor (beta chain) was sequenced within a study of T-cell memory formation after mild COVID-19. Study-level results: Pre-infection memory already had some responding clones, implying cross-reactive memory joined. Day 15 to 85 contracting clones showed balanced CD4/CD8; day 15 to 37 expanders favored CD4+. Among contracting clones, CD4+ were mainly CM/EM and CD8+ enriched in EMRA.

There are a few counts of this clonotype. What it binds is unknown. TCRdb used MiXCR to reprocess the 5' RACE reads, holding one entry per CDR3 protein. Altogether about 270,000 distinct CDR3 sequences are present, about a sixth being singletons, with the ten largest covering roughly 23%. With 5 bases clipped from V and 7 bases from J, the junction kept 2 bases outside the gene matches. This CDR3 region has 13 residues. CDR1 and CDR2 (germline): MNHEY, SVGEGT. This clonotype was sampled from a man aged 18 to 35 who had mild COVID-19 (a few samples of this study predate the infection). Cell type and time point are not known. V and J are TRBV6-2 or TRBV6-3 and TRBJ1-4; 9 nucleotides align to TRBD1. Sequenced material: PBMCs or a T cell subset sorted from them (not recorded which). The CDR3 DNA sequence: TGTGCCAGCAGTGACAGGGGGTTTGAAAAACTGTTTTTT. Protein: CASSDRGFEKLFF.